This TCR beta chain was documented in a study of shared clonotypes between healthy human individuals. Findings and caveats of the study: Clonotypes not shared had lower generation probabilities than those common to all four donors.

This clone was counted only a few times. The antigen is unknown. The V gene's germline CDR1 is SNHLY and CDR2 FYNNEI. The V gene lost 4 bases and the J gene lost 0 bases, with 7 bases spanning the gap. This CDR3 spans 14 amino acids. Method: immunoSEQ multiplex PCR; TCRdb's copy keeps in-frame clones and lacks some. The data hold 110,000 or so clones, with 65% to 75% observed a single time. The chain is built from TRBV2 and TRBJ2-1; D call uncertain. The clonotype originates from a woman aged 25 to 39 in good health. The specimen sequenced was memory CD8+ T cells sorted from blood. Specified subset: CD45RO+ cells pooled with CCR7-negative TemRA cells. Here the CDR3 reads CASSVLNSYNEQFF. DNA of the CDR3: TGTGCCAGCAGTGTCCTTAACTCCTACAATGAGCAGTTCTTC.